The sequence of this TCR beta chain was determined in a study of blood T cell repertoires in COVID-19. Study-wide context: The United States, Italy and Spain were the sources of the acute and convalescent COVID-19 samples. PBMCs, B-cell-depleted T cells, or T cells provided the cDNA or gDNA that made up the material.

CDR3 length: 16 residues. Looked up from germline, CDR1 is SQVTM and CDR2 is ANQGSEA. The trim removed 2 bases at V and 2 bases at J, leaving 5 bases unmatched. In the study's own analysis: Reference gene primer amplification yielded estimated nucleated cell counts. The data were produced by immunoSEQ multiplex PCR, yet TCRdb's version contains in-frame clones alone and is incomplete. From that table come the V and J calls and clone size; the DNA was used to work out D and trimming. The repertoire consists of approximately 150,000 clones, with around four fifths occurring once and the leading ten covering roughly 13%.

The sequence came from a man between 65 and 85 years old who had recovered from COVID-19. The sequencing sample was made of peripheral blood. The V and J genes are TRBV29-1 and TRBJ2-5, with TRBD2 matching over 13 bases. CDR3 sequence: CSVERTSGRQQETQYF. As DNA, the CDR3 is TGCAGCGTTGAAAGGACTAGCGGGAGACAACAAGAGACCCAGTACTTC.